This T cell receptor beta chain appears in the sequencing data of a study of T cells in narcolepsy. Study observations and caveats: HCRT-specific and TRIB2-specific autoreactive clonotypes appeared among same-patient CSF and blood CD4+ clonotypes.

TCRdb's table, derived via immunoSEQ multiplex PCR, lists solely in-frame clones and lacks some. Here the sample spans roughly 25,000 clones, approximately 85% being singletons. Germline V CDR1 and CDR2: SGDLS, YYNGEE. The CDR3 is 16 residues long. After removal of 2 bases from V and 6 bases from J, the junction contained 7 bases not matched to a gene. This clone is a singleton in its sample. What it recognizes is unknown. The receptor comes from a human donor with narcolepsy. The material sequenced was CD45RA- memory CD4+ T cells from PBMCs. The V and J genes are TRBV9 and TRBJ2-2, with TRBD2 identical over 10 bases. CDR3 residues: CASSVNLAGVPGELFF. The CDR3 nucleotides are TGTGCCAGCAGCGTGAATCTAGCGGGAGTCCCCGGGGAGCTGTTTTTT. Filled out from reference TRBV9 and TRBJ2-2, the complete variable domain reads DSGVTQTPKHLITATGQRVTLRCSPRSGDLSVYWYQQSLDQGLQFLIQYYNGEERAKGNILERFSAQQFPDLHSELNLSSLELGDSALYFCASSVNLAGVPGELFFGEGSRLTVL.